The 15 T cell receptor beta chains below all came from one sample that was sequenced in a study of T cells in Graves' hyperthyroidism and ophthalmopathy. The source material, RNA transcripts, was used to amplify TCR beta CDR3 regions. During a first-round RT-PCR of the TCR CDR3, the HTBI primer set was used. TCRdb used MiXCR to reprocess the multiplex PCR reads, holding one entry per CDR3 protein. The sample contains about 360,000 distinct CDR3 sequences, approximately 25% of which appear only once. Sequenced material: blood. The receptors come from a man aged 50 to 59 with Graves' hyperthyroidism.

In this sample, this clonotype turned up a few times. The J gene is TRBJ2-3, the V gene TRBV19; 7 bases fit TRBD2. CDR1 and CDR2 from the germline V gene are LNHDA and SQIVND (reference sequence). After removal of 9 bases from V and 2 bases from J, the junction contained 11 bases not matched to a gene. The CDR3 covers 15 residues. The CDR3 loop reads CASSSNLAVTDTQYF. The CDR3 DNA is TGTGCCAGCTCCTCCAATCTAGCGGTCACAGATACGCAGTATTTT.

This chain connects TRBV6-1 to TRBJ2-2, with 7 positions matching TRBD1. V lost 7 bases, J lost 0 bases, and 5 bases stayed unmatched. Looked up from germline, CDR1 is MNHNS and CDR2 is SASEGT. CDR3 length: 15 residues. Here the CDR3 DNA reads TGTGCCAGCACCCTGGGACAGACGAACACCGGGGAGCTGTTTTTT. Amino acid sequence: CASTLGQTNTGELFF.

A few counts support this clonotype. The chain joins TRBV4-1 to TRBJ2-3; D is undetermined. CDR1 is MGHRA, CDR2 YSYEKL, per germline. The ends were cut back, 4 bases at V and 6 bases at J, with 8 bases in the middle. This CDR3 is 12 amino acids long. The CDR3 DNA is TGCGCCAGCAGCCTAACAAGGGATACGCAGTATTTT. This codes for CASSLTRDTQYF.

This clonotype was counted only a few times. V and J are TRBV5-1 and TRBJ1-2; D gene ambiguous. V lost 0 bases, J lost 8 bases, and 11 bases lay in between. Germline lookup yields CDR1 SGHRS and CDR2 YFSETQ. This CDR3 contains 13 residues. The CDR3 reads CASSLDADRGYTF. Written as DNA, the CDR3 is TGCGCCAGCAGCTTGGACGCGGATCGGGGCTACACCTTC.

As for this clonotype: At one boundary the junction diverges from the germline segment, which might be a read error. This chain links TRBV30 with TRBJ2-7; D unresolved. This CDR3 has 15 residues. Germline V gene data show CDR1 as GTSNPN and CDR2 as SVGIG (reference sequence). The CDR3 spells CAWSPDLRSSYGQYF. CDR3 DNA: TGTGCCTGGAGTCCGGACCTTCGGAGCTCCTACGGGCAGTACTTC.

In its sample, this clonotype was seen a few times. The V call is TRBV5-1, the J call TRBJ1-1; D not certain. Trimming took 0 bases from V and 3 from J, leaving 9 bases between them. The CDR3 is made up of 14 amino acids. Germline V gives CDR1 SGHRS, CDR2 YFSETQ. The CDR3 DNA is TGCGCCAGCAGCTTGGGGGCGCGGGACACTGAAGCTTTCTTT. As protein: CASSLGARDTEAFF.

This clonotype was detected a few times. CDR3 loop: CASRPYVGLQETQYF. CDR3 bases: TGTGCCAGCAGGCCTTACGTGGGACTTCAAGAGACCCAGTACTTC. The rearrangement links TRBV12-3 or TRBV12-4 to TRBJ2-5; D possibly corresponds to TRBD2 (6 bases). The ends were cut back, 6 bases at V and 2 bases at J, with 16 bases in the middle. The CDR3 is 15 residues long.

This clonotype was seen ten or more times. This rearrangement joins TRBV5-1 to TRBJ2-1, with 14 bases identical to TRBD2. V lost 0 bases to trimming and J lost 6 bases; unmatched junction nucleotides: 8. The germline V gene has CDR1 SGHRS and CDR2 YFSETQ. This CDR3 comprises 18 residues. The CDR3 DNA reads TGCGCCAGCAGCTTGGCCAGGACTAGCGGGAGGTATGGCAATGAGCAGTTCTTC. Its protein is CASSLARTSGRYGNEQFF.

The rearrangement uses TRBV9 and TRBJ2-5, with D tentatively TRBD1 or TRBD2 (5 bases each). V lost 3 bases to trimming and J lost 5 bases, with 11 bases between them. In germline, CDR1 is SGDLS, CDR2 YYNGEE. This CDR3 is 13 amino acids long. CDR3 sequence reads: CASSDQGRETQYF. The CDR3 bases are TGTGCCAGCAGCGACCAGGGACGGGAGACCCAGTACTTC.

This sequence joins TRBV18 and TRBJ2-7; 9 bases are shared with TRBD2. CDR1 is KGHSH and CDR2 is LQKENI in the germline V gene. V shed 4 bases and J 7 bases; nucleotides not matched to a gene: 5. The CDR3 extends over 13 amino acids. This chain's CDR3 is CASSRSSGEEQYF. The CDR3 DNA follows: TGTGCCAGCTCACGCTCTAGCGGGGAGGAGCAGTACTTC. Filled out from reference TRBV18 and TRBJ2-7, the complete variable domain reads NAGVMQNPRHLVRRRGQEARLRCSPMKGHSHVYWYRQLPEEGLKFMVYLQKENIIDESGMPKERFSAEFPKEGPSILRIQQVVRGDSAAYFCASSRSSGEEQYFGPGTRLTVT.

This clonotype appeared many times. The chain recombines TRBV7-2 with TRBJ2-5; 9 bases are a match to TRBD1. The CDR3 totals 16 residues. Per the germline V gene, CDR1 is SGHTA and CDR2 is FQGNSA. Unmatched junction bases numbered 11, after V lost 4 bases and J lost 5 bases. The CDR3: CASSSHRDRVYETQYF. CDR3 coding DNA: TGTGCCAGCAGCTCCCACCGGGACAGGGTTTACGAGACCCAGTACTTC.

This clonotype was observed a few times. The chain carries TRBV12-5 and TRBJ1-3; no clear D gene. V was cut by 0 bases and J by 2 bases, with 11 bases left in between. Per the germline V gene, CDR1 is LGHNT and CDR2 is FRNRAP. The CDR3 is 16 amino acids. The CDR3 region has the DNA TGTGCTAGTGGTTTGGTTGATAGGTATGCTGGAAACACCATATATTTT. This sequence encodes CASGLVDRYAGNTIYF.

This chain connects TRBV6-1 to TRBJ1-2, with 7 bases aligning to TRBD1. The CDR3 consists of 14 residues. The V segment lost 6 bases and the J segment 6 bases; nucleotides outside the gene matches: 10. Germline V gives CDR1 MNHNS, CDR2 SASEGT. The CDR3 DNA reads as TGTGCCAGCAGGAGACAGGGTCCGGGAAATGGCTACACCTTC. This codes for CASRRQGPGNGYTF.

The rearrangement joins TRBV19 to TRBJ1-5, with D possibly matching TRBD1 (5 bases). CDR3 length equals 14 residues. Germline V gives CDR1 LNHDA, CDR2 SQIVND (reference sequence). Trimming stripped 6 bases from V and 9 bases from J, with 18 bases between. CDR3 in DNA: TGTGCCAGTAGCCCCGACATTGGGGCTTGGCCCCAGCATTTT. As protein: CASSPDIGAWPQHF.

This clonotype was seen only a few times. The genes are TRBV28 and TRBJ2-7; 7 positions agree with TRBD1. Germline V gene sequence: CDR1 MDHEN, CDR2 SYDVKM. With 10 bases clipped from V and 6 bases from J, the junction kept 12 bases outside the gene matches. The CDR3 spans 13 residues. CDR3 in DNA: TGTGCCACCACCCGGGACAGAGATGGCGAGCAGTACTTC. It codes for CATTRDRDGEQYF. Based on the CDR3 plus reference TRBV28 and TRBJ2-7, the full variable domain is DVKVTQSSRYLVKRTGEKVFLECVQDMDHENMFWYRQDPGLGLRLIYFSYDVKMKEKGDIPEGYSVSREKKERFSLILESASTNQTSMYLCATTRDRDGEQYFGPGTRLTVT.